A selection of T cell receptor beta chains follows, all from one sample in a study of T cell responses to AZD1222 COVID-19 vaccine. Libraries were prepared by immunoSEQ multiplex PCR; TCRdb keeps only in-frame clonotypes and omits some of them. The repertoire holds 90,000 to 95,000 clones, with more than 75% as singletons. The sequenced sample was peripheral blood, obtained on day 0 of AZD1222 vaccination. The receptors originated from an adult in good health. Both conserved end residues are part of each CDR3. A D gene is named only where the DNA matches it firmly. A row's size may be missing; if present it is once, few, many or a size class.

d_call: -
v_call: TRBV11-2
j_call: TRBJ1-1
clone_size: -
cdr3_aa: CASSLQGNTEAFF
cdr3_nt: TGTGCCAGCAGTCTCCAGGGGAACACTGAAGCTTTCTTT

d_call: -
v_call: TRBV11-2
j_call: TRBJ2-7
clone_size: -
cdr3_aa: CASSLAYEQYF
cdr3_nt: TGTGCCAGCAGCTTAGCATACGAGCAGTACTTC

d_call: -
v_call: TRBV3-1/TRBV3-2
j_call: TRBJ2-2
clone_size: -
cdr3_aa: CASTGGTGELFF
cdr3_nt: TGTGCCAGCACCGGGGGCACCGGGGAGCTGTTTTTT

d_call: -
v_call: TRBV7-2
j_call: TRBJ2-1
clone_size: -
cdr3_aa: CASSLSQGGRNEQFF
cdr3_nt: TGTGCCAGCAGCTTATCTCAGGGGGGAAGGAATGAGCAGTTCTTC

d_call: -
v_call: TRBV7-6
j_call: TRBJ2-2
clone_size: -
cdr3_aa: CASSLGVSDTGELFF
cdr3_nt: TGTGCCAGCAGCTTAGGTGTGTCGGACACCGGGGAGCTGTTTTTT

d_call: -
v_call: TRBV28
j_call: TRBJ2-7
clone_size: -
cdr3_aa: CASSLISGEAYEQYF
cdr3_nt: TGTGCCAGCAGTTTAATCTCAGGGGAGGCCTACGAGCAGTACTTC

d_call: -
v_call: TRBV7-9
j_call: TRBJ2-1
clone_size: -
cdr3_aa: CASSPIQGRTAYNEQFF
cdr3_nt: TGTGCCAGCAGCCCTATCCAAGGCCGAACTGCCTACAATGAGCAGTTCTTC

d_call: -
v_call: TRBV4-2
j_call: TRBJ1-5
clone_size: -
cdr3_aa: CASSHSVGDQPQHF
cdr3_nt: TGTGCCAGCAGCCACTCAGTAGGGGATCAGCCCCAGCATTTT

d_call: -
v_call: TRBV2
j_call: TRBJ2-3
clone_size: -
cdr3_aa: CASSMVQTVYAQYF
cdr3_nt: TGTGCCAGCAGTATGGTCCAAACGGTGTATGCGCAGTATTTT

d_call: -
v_call: TRBV9
j_call: TRBJ1-5
clone_size: -
cdr3_aa: CASRGPGTLNQPQHF
cdr3_nt: TGTGCCAGCAGGGGCCCTGGCACTCTCAATCAGCCCCAGCATTTT

d_call: -
v_call: TRBV12-5
j_call: TRBJ1-4
clone_size: -
cdr3_aa: CASGLAVGEKLFF
cdr3_nt: TGTGCTAGTGGTTTGGCTGTGGGGGAAAAACTGTTTTTT

d_call: -
v_call: TRBV10-3
j_call: TRBJ2-2
clone_size: -
cdr3_aa: CAISEGGLGHGELFF
cdr3_nt: TGTGCCATCAGTGAGGGGGGATTGGGACACGGGGAGCTGTTTTTT

d_call: -
v_call: TRBV5-4
j_call: TRBJ1-3
clone_size: -
cdr3_aa: CASSLGISGNTIYF
cdr3_nt: TGTGCCAGCAGCTTGGGGATCTCTGGAAACACCATATATTTT

d_call: -
v_call: TRBV7-9
j_call: TRBJ1-2
clone_size: -
cdr3_aa: CASSLVQDNYGYTF
cdr3_nt: TGTGCCAGCAGCTTAGTACAGGACAACTATGGCTACACCTTC

d_call: -
v_call: TRBV12-3/TRBV12-4
j_call: TRBJ2-3
clone_size: -
cdr3_aa: CASSKGDTQYF
cdr3_nt: TGTGCCAGCAGTAAAGGGGATACGCAGTATTTT

d_call: -
v_call: TRBV30
j_call: TRBJ2-5
clone_size: -
cdr3_aa: CAWGLEVTQYF
cdr3_nt: TGTGCCTGGGGTTTGGAGGTGACCCAGTACTTC

d_call: -
v_call: TRBV14
j_call: TRBJ2-4
clone_size: -
cdr3_aa: CASSQDVSLNIQYF
cdr3_nt: TGTGCCAGCAGCCAAGATGTCAGTTTAAACATTCAGTACTTC

d_call: -
v_call: TRBV7-9
j_call: TRBJ2-1
clone_size: few
cdr3_aa: CASSSRGGLGGNEQFF
cdr3_nt: TGTGCCAGCAGCTCCCGAGGGGGATTGGGTGGCAATGAGCAGTTCTTC

d_call: TRBD1
v_call: TRBV5-4
j_call: TRBJ1-2
clone_size: -
cdr3_aa: CASSLTGGSYGYTF
cdr3_nt: TGTGCCAGCAGCTTGACAGGGGGGAGCTATGGCTACACCTTC

d_call: -
v_call: TRBV7-3
j_call: TRBJ2-6
clone_size: -
cdr3_aa: CASSPSNPYSGANVLTF
cdr3_nt: TGTGCCAGCAGCCCCAGTAATCCATACTCTGGGGCCAACGTCCTGACTTTC

d_call: -
v_call: TRBV3-1/TRBV3-2
j_call: TRBJ1-1
clone_size: once
cdr3_aa: CASSPLGSMGTEAFF
cdr3_nt: TGTGCCAGCAGCCCTTTGGGCAGTATGGGGACTGAAGCTTTCTTT

d_call: TRBD2
v_call: TRBV5-1
j_call: TRBJ2-1
clone_size: -
cdr3_aa: CASSLGSSGPAYNEQFF
cdr3_nt: TGCGCCAGCAGCTTGGGGTCTAGCGGGCCCGCATACAATGAGCAGTTCTTC

d_call: -
v_call: TRBV30
j_call: TRBJ1-6
clone_size: -
cdr3_aa: CAWKEVGTPLHF
cdr3_nt: TGTGCCTGGAAGGAGGTGGGTACACCCCTCCACTTT